These 20 T cell receptor beta chains were all obtained from the same sample, sequenced in a study of spatial heterogeneity in lung cancer. Study-wide findings and caveats: In tumors, expanded intratumoral alpha and beta TCR counts tracked mutation counts.

Their antigens are not known. As for time point: sample taken at primary tumor resection. TCRdb reprocessed the 5' RACE reads with MiXCR, giving one entry per CDR3 protein. The table includes 7,300 or so distinct CDR3 sequences, around 15% detected once. The source material was lung tumor tissue, sampled at surgery. These receptors originate from a female donor with early-stage non-small cell lung cancer.

This clonotype showed up many times. For a library built for alpha chains, this beta chain is a stray read; little rests on its size. The chain combines TRBV9 with TRBJ2-6, with D possibly being TRBD1 (6 bases). Germline CDR1 and CDR2: SGDLS and YYNGEE. CDR3 length: 18 amino acids. V lost 1 base and J 3 bases, leaving 17 bases between the germline ends. The CDR3 DNA is TGTGCCAGCAGCGTAAGGAACAGGGTGGCAAGTGGGGCCAACGTCCTGACTTTC. It translates to CASSVRNRVASGANVLTF.

As concerns this clonotype: The library was designed around alpha chains, so this beta chain is a stray read whose abundance carries little weight. This chain connects TRBV3-1 to TRBJ2-7, with D possibly matching TRBD2 (5 bases). The CDR3 totals 15 residues. Germline V lookup: CDR1 LGHDT, CDR2 YNNKEL (reference sequence). Trimming removed 3 bases from V and 7 bases from J, with 19 bases in between. The CDR3 region has the DNA TGTGCCAGCAGCCACTCAGGCCTAGCTATCCCTGAGCAGTACTTC. Encoded protein: CASSHSGLAIPEQYF.

The table lists this clonotype with many counts. This beta chain is a stray read from a library made for alpha chains; its abundance is not meaningful. The gene calls are TRBV28 and TRBJ2-3, with 11 bases fitting TRBD2. In germline, CDR1 is MDHEN, CDR2 SYDVKM. V dropped 3 bases and J dropped 1; count of bases not matched to a gene: 3. The CDR3 length is 16 residues. The CDR3 sequence is CASSFLTSGGTDTQYF. DNA for the CDR3: TGTGCCAGCAGTTTCCTGACTAGCGGGGGCACAGATACGCAGTATTTT. The full variable domain, its missing parts supplied by reference TRBV28 and TRBJ2-3, is DVKVTQSSRYLVKRTGEKVFLECVQDMDHENMFWYRQDPGLGLRLIYFSYDVKMKEKGDIPEGYSVSREKKERFSLILESASTNQTSMYLCASSFLTSGGTDTQYFGPGTRLTVL.

This clonotype is labeled medium-sized. Since it is a stray read in a library aimed at alpha chains, this beta chain has a size that is not meaningful. In DNA form, the CDR3 reads TGTGCCAGCTCATCGACAGGGGGTATGGAGCCCTACACCTTC. It is translated as CASSSTGGMEPYTF. The chain combines TRBV18 with TRBJ1-2; 9 bases are shared with TRBD1. CDR1 KGHSH and CDR2 LQKENI come from the germline V gene. With V trimmed by 5 bases and J by 10 bases, 11 bases remained unmatched. The CDR3 runs 14 residues.

Ten or more counts support this clonotype. Because the library targeted alpha chains, this beta chain is an off-target read whose size means little. The rearrangement joins TRBV29-1 to TRBJ2-3, with unresolved D. The CDR3 length is 13 residues. Germline-derived CDR1 and CDR2 are SQVTM and ANQGSEA. V was shortened by 3 bases and J by 0 bases, with 7 bases between the two germline ends. The DNA for the CDR3 is TGCAGCGTTGAGGTCCCGAGCACAGATACGCAGTATTTT. Residues: CSVEVPSTDTQYF.

This clonotype is a singleton in its sample. As an off-target read in a library built for alpha chains, this beta chain has a frequency of little significance. The chain recombines TRBV4-3 with TRBJ2-3, with 7 bases matching TRBD2. Germline V gene lookup returns CDR1 LGHNA and CDR2 YSLEER. V was clipped by 0 bases and J by 2 bases; unmatched bases: 5. The CDR3 loop spans 16 amino acids. The CDR3 DNA sequence: TGCGCCAGCAGCCAAGATATCGGACTAGTCACAGATACGCAGTATTTT. Protein sequence: CASSQDIGLVTDTQYF.

On this clonotype: This beta chain is a stray sequence in a library constructed for alpha chains; its clone size is not meaningful. The chain uses TRBV28 and TRBJ1-4; D is unresolved. Germline V lookup: CDR1 MDHEN, CDR2 SYDVKM. CDR3 size: 13 residues. V was cut by 3 bases and J by 13 bases, with 15 bases left in between. The CDR3 reads CASSLVKPGGLFF. CDR3 DNA: TGTGCCAGCAGTTTGGTCAAACCGGGAGGACTGTTTTTT.

This clonotype was observed many times. Since the library was made to target alpha chains, this beta chain is a stray read and its abundance is not meaningful. V and J are TRBV2 and TRBJ2-5; TRBD1 aligns across 8 bases. CDR1 SNHLY and CDR2 FYNNEI come from the germline V gene. The CDR3 totals 16 residues. V lost 3 bases to trimming and J lost 2 bases; unmatched junction nucleotides: 8. This CDR3 reads CASSDPTGEIQETQYF. DNA of the CDR3: TGTGCCAGCAGTGACCCGACAGGGGAGATTCAAGAGACCCAGTACTTC.

This clonotype is medium-sized. This beta chain was picked up by a library intended for alpha chains and is off target, so its count carries little meaning. The chain joins TRBV10-1 to TRBJ2-2; D unresolved. The ends were cut back, 5 bases at V and 5 bases at J, with 12 bases in the middle. This CDR3 is built from 14 residues. Germline V gene sequence: CDR1 WNHNN, CDR2 SYGVQD (reference sequence). The CDR3 bases are TGCGCCAGCAGTACCGGACGGAGTACCGGGGAGCTGTTTTTT. Translating gives CASSTGRSTGELFF.

This clonotype ranks as medium-sized (0.01 to 0.1%). Since the library was made to target alpha chains, this beta chain is a stray read and its abundance is not meaningful. The chain combines TRBV28 with TRBJ1-2, with 7 bases identical to TRBD1. V gave up 5 bases and J gave up 6 bases; unmatched junction bases: 15. Germline lookup yields CDR1 MDHEN and CDR2 SYDVKM. The CDR3 consists of 16 residues. CDR3 DNA sequence: TGTGCCAGCAGTACTAGTAGGGGACAGTGGCTTGATGGCTACACCTTC. Protein: CASSTSRGQWLDGYTF.

On this clonotype: A library prepared for alpha chains yielded this beta chain as an off-target read; its size is of little meaning. The chain links TRBV20-1 to TRBJ1-5, with 8 bases that match TRBD1. CDR3 length: 14 amino acids. The germline V gene encodes CDR1 DFQATT and CDR2 SNEGSKA (reference sequence). Trimming at V came to 3 bases and at J to 6 bases, leaving 7 bases not matched to a gene. The CDR3 DNA is TGCAGTGCTAGTCCCGGGACAGGCGGTCAGCCCCAGCATTTT. It specifies CSASPGTGGQPQHF.

As concerns this clonotype: A library prepared for alpha chains yielded this beta chain as an off-target read; its size is of little meaning. The rearrangement joins TRBV29-1 to TRBJ1-5, with 7 bases lining up with TRBD1. V lost 6 bases and J lost 6; bases outside the gene matches: 5. Germline V CDR1 and CDR2: SQVTM, ANQGSEA. The CDR3 consists of 12 residues. CDR3 amino acids: CSVRQGSQPQHF. CDR3 DNA sequence: TGCAGCGTAAGACAGGGAAGTCAGCCCCAGCATTTT.

This clonotype ranks as medium-sized. As an off-target read in a library built for alpha chains, this beta chain has a frequency of little significance. V and J are TRBV27 and TRBJ2-7; the D call may be TRBD1 or TRBD2 (6 bases each). Trimming took 6 bases from V and 1 from J, leaving 13 bases between them. The CDR3 has 14 amino acids. Germline values: CDR1 MNHEY, CDR2 SMNVEV (reference sequence). The CDR3 loop reads CASSRQGRSYEQYF. The CDR3 coding sequence is TGTGCCAGCAGCCGGCAGGGGAGGTCCTACGAGCAGTACTTC.

Concerning this clonotype: This beta chain is an off-target read within a library intended for alpha chains, so its frequency means little. J is TRBJ2-3 and V is TRBV7-3; 13 bases are shared with TRBD2. Germline V gene data show CDR1 as SGHTA and CDR2 as FQGTGA. The CDR3 extends over 14 amino acids. V shed 5 bases and J 7 bases; nucleotides not matched to a gene: 3. As DNA, the CDR3 is TGTGCCAGCAGCACTAGCGGGGGGGCAAATACGCAGTATTTT. It specifies CASSTSGGANTQYF.

This clonotype has at least ten counts. This beta chain is a stray sequence in a library constructed for alpha chains; its clone size is not meaningful. This rearrangement joins TRBV9 to TRBJ2-5; 10 bases match TRBD2. The V segment lost 3 bases and the J segment 7 bases; nucleotides outside the gene matches: 6. Germline V gene lookup returns CDR1 SGDLS and CDR2 YYNGEE. There are 14 residues in the CDR3. As DNA, the CDR3 is TGTGCCAGCAGCGAGGGACTAGCGATTGGGACCCAGTACTTC. Protein: CASSEGLAIGTQYF.

In this sample, this clonotype is medium-sized. This beta chain turned up in a library designed for alpha chains; as an off-target read, its abundance says little. This chain joins TRBV20-1 and TRBJ2-3; D perhaps matches TRBD1 (6 bases). Trimming shortened V by 5 bases and J by 2 bases, and 17 bases separated the two germline ends. The CDR3 totals 15 residues. Looked up from germline, CDR1 is DFQATT and CDR2 is SNEGSKA (reference sequence). The CDR3 DNA reads TGCAGTGCTGACCATGGGGGACACCCCACAGATACGCAGTATTTT. It translates to CSADHGGHPTDTQYF.

Remarks on this clonotype: Since the library was made to target alpha chains, this beta chain is a stray read and its abundance is not meaningful. The chain employs TRBV6-5 and TRBJ1-5; D remains unclear. CDR3 size: 14 residues. Germline assignment: CDR1 MNHEY and CDR2 SVGAGI. Trimming left V 0 bases short and J 2 bases short, with 5 bases between. CDR3 amino acids: CASSYSWGNQPQHF. The DNA of the CDR3 is TGTGCCAGCAGTTACTCGTGGGGCAATCAGCCCCAGCATTTT.

This clonotype was seen at least ten times. This beta chain lies outside the target of a library built for alpha chains; its clone size means little. J is TRBJ2-1 and V is TRBV25-1; D gene unclear. Deletions cut 7 bases from V and 4 bases from J, with 5 bases between. The CDR3 loop spans 11 amino acids. The V gene's germline CDR1 is MGHDK and CDR2 SYGVNS. CDR3 amino acids: CASNSYNEQFF. The CDR3 nucleotides read TGTGCCAGCAATAGTTACAATGAGCAGTTCTTC.

This clonotype is labeled medium-sized. A library made for alpha chains picked up this beta chain off target, so its size means little. The chain combines TRBV28 with TRBJ2-1; 10 bases are a match to TRBD2. The CDR3 contains 15 residues. Germline CDR1 is MDHEN and CDR2 is SYDVKM. J lost 3 bases, V lost 9 bases, and 8 bases had no gene match. The CDR3 nucleotides are TGTGCCAGTGCCTTGGTAGCGGGGGGCTACAATGAGCAGTTCTTC. It codes for CASALVAGGYNEQFF. The full variable domain, with the rest looked up from reference TRBV28 and TRBJ2-1, is DVKVTQSSRYLVKRTGEKVFLECVQDMDHENMFWYRQDPGLGLRLIYFSYDVKMKEKGDIPEGYSVSREKKERFSLILESASTNQTSMYLCASALVAGGYNEQFFGPGTRLTVL.

By frequency in the sample, this clonotype is medium-sized (0.01 to 0.1%). This beta chain turned up in a library designed for alpha chains; as an off-target read, its abundance says little. The chain joins TRBV10-3 to TRBJ2-3, with 7 bases that match TRBD1. The CDR3 extends over 14 amino acids. Trimming cost V 7 bases and J 3 bases; bases outside gene matches: 7. From germline, CDR1 is ENHRY and CDR2 SYGVKD. The DNA for the CDR3 is TGTGCCATCAAGGGACAGTCGAGAACAGATACGCAGTATTTT. Its translation: CAIKGQSRTDTQYF.